Below, one T cell receptor (beta chain) is given with its context. Its specificity is not known. Using immunoSEQ multiplex PCR, the repertoire was profiled, and TCRdb retains in-frame clones only, with some absent. The data show roughly 110,000 clones, with about 87% seen just once and about 1.8% held by the top ten. These data are taken from a study of cytomegalovirus exposure and HLA in healthy donors. Turning to the study itself: The approximately 120 validation repertoires were reported in a later analysis to have been generated on the same platform as the roughly 720 first-cohort repertoires.

Study-level results: It was found in a later analysis that first-cohort TCR clusters tended to co-occur in the roughly 120 validation repertoires. Most observed TCR sequences were rare, whereas some public TCRs were detected in many donors.

The ends were cut back, 0 bases at V and 6 bases at J, with 12 bases in the middle. Germline loops: CDR1 MNHEY, CDR2 SVGAGI. The CDR3 sequence is 16 residues long. The chain links TRBV6-5 to TRBJ1-6; D perhaps matches TRBD1 (5 bases). This TCR was sampled from a woman between 18 and 29 years old in good health and CMV-seropositive. Sequencing used PBMCs. In DNA, the CDR3 is TGTGCCAGCAGTTACTCGATTTTGGGGCCTAATTCACCCCTCCACTTT. Its protein is CASSYSILGPNSPLHF.